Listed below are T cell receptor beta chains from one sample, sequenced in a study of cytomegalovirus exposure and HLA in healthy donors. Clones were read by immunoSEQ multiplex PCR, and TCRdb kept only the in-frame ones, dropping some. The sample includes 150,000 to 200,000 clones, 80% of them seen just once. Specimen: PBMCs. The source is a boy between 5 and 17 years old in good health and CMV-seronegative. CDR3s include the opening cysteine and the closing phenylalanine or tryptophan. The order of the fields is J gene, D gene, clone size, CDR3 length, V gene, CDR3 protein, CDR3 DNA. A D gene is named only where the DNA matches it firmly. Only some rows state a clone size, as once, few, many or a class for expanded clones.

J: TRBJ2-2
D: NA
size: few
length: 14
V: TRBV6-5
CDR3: CASSYLEETGELFF
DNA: TGTGCCAGCAGTTACCTGGAGGAAACCGGGGAGCTGTTTTTT

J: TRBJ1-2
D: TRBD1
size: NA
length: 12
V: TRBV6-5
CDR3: CAATGGSRGYTF
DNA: TGTGCCGCCACAGGGGGCTCTCGGGGCTACACCTTC

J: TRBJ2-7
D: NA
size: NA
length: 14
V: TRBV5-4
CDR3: CASSLDPSVDEQYF
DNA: TGTGCCAGCAGCTTGGACCCCTCAGTGGACGAGCAGTACTTC

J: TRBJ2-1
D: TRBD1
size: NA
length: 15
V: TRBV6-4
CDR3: CASSDSGTGGNEQFF
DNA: TGTGCCAGCAGTGACTCGGGGACAGGGGGCAATGAGCAGTTCTTC

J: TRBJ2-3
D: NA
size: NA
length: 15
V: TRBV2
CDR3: CASGSQASGTDTQYF
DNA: TGTGCCAGCGGGAGCCAGGCCTCGGGCACAGATACGCAGTATTTT

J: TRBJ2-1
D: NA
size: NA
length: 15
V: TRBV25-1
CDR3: CASSEPKTETNEQFF
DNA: TGTGCCAGCAGTGAGCCCAAAACGGAGACTAATGAGCAGTTCTTC

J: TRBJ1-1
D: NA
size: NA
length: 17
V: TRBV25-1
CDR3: CASSDPRRGVRGSEAFF
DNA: TGTGCCAGCAGTGACCCCCGCCGGGGGGTCCGCGGGTCTGAAGCTTTCTTT

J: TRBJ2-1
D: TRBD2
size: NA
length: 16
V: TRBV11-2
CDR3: CASSSTSGSFYNEQFF
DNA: TGCGCCAGCAGCTCGACTAGCGGGAGCTTCTACAATGAGCAGTTCTTC

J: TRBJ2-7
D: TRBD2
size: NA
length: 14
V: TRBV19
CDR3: CASSILAGGDEQYF
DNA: TGTGCCAGTAGCATACTAGCGGGAGGCGACGAGCAGTACTTC

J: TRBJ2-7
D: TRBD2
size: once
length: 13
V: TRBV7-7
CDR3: CASSLSGRSEQYF
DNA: TGTGCTAGCAGCTTGAGCGGGAGGTCCGAGCAGTACTTC

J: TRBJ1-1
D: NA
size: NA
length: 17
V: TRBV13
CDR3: CASSLGLGALRNTEAFF
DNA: TGTGCCAGCAGCTTAGGCCTAGGAGCACTTAGGAACACTGAAGCTTTCTTT

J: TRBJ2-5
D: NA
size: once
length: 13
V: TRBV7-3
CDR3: CASSLTREETQYF
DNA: TGTGCCAGCAGCTTAACGCGGGAAGAGACCCAGTACTTC

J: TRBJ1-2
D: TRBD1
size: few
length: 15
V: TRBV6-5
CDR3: CASAPPPGRGNGYTF
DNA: TGTGCCAGCGCCCCCCCACCGGGCAGGGGGAATGGCTACACCTTC

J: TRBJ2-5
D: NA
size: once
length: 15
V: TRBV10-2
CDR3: CASSEAPLPGETQYF
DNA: TGCGCCAGCAGTGAAGCACCGCTCCCCGGGGAGACCCAGTACTTC

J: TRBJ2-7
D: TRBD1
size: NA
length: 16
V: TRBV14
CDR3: CASSPPGTGLYYEQYF
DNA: TGTGCCAGCAGCCCTCCCGGGACAGGGCTCTACTACGAGCAGTACTTC

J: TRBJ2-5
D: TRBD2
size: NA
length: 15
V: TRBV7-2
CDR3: CASSLETSGVETQYF
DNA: TGTGCCAGCAGCTTAGAGACTAGCGGGGTTGAGACCCAGTACTTC

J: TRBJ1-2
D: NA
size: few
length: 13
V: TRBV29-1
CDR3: CSVEEVVAVGYTF
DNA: TGCAGCGTTGAAGAAGTTGTGGCCGTAGGCTACACCTTC

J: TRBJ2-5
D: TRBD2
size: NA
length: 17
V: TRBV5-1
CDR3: CASSSIASGGFQETQYF
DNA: TGCGCCAGCAGCTCGATAGCTAGCGGGGGGTTTCAAGAGACCCAGTACTTC

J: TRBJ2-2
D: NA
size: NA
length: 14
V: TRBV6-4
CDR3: CASSLEEATGELFF
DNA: TGTGCCAGCAGCCTGGAAGAGGCCACCGGGGAGCTGTTTTTT

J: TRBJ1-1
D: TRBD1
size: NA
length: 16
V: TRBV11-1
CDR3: CASSSIDYRGNTEAFF
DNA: TGTGCCAGCAGCTCAATAGATTACAGGGGGAACACTGAAGCTTTCTTT

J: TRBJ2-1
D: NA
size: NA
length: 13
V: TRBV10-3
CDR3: CAMTPAGYNEQFF
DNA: TGTGCCATGACCCCGGCGGGGTACAATGAGCAGTTCTTC

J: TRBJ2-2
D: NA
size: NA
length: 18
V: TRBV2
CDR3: CASSAFSGDWVNTGELFF
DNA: TGTGCCAGCAGTGCTTTTTCGGGGGATTGGGTCAACACCGGGGAGCTGTTTTTT

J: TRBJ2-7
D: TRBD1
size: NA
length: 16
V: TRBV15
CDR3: CATSGGTGDFGDEQYF
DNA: TGTGCCACCAGCGGGGGGACAGGGGATTTTGGGGACGAGCAGTACTTC

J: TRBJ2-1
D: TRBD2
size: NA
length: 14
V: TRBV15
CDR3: CATSRERSGGRQFF
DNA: TGTGCCACCAGCAGAGAGAGGTCGGGGGGAAGGCAGTTCTTC

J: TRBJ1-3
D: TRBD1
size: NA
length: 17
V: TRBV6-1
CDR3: CASSDSWDRGSGNTIYF
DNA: TGTGCCAGCAGTGATAGCTGGGACAGGGGCTCTGGAAACACCATATATTTT

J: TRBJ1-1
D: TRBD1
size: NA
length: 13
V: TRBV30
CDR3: CAWAGTGNTEAFF
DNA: TGTGCCTGGGCCGGGACAGGGAACACTGAAGCTTTCTTT

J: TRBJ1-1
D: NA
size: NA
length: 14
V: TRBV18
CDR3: CASSPYGGNTEAFF
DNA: TGTGCCAGCTCACCCTACGGGGGGAACACTGAAGCTTTCTTT

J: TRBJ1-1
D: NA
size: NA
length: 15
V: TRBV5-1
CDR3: CASSLVRTVDTEAFF
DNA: TGCGCCAGCAGCTTGGTTCGGACAGTGGACACTGAAGCTTTCTTT